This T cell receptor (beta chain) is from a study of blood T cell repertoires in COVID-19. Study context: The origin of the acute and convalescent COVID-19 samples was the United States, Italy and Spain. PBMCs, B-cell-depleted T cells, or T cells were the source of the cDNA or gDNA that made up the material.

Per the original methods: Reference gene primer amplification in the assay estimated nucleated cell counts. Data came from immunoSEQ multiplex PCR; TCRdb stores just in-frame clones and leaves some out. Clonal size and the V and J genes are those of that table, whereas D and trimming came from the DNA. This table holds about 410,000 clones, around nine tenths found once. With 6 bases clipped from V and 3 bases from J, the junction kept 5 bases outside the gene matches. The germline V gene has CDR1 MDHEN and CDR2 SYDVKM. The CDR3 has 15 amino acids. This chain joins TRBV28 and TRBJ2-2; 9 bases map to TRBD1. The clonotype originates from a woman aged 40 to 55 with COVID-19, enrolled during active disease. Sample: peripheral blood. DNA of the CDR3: TGTGCCAGCAGAATAGACAGGGGGGACACCGGGGAGCTGTTTTTT. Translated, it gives CASRIDRGDTGELFF.